This T cell receptor (beta chain) was recorded in a study of T cell responses to AZD1222 COVID-19 vaccine. The study's findings and limits: Breadth and depth of Spike-specific TCRs rose after two AZD1222 doses.

This CDR3 region has 15 residues. Trimming removed 5 bases from V and 4 bases from J, with 17 bases in between. Germline loops: CDR1 MDHEN, CDR2 SYDVKM. This clone was found once. Its antigen remains unknown. The method was immunoSEQ multiplex PCR; TCRdb's version includes in-frame clones alone and lacks a portion of them. The sample records fewer than 130,000 clones, roughly four fifths being singletons. The rearrangement links TRBV28 to TRBJ1-2; D uncertain. The sequenced sample was peripheral blood, obtained on day 0 of AZD1222 vaccination. The sequence was collected from an adult in good health. CDR3 residues: CASSPSPGSPYGYTF. The DNA of the CDR3 is TGTGCCAGCAGTCCTAGCCCCGGGTCCCCCTATGGCTACACCTTC.